The present T cell receptor (beta chain) was sequenced within a study of blood T cells in healthy people across ages. Germline V gene sequence: CDR1 SQVTM, CDR2 ANQGSEA. This CDR3 comprises 12 residues. The V and J ends lost 7 bases and 5 bases, in that order; junction bases with no gene match: 3. This clonotype was counted at least ten times. Combining a sample-barcoded 5' primer with a J-beta primer mix, a second PCR ran for roughly 7 to 12 cycles. Each CDR3 protein gets one entry after TCRdb re-called the 5' RACE reads with MiXCR. The sample lists roughly 1.7 million distinct CDR3 sequences; 30% to 35% were seen once. Extraction yielded at least 6 micrograms of total RNA per sample.

The V and J genes are TRBV29-1 and TRBJ2-5; 11 positions match TRBD1. The TCR comes from a woman in her 30s in good health. The sample taken for sequencing was blood. The CDR3 bases are TGCAGCGCGGACAGGGGGCTGGAGACCCAGTACTTC. Amino acid sequence: CSADRGLETQYF.